The clone carrying this T cell receptor beta chain was counted ten times or more. Its antigen is currently unknown. The data were taken from a study of T-cell reconstitution after alpha-beta-depleted transplantation in children. Unique molecular identifiers tagged the TCRbeta library. One entry per CDR3 protein results from TCRdb running MiXCR on the PCR reads. There are about 300,000 distinct CDR3 sequences in the sample; around 9.1% occur only once, and 7% to 9.5% lies in the top ten. Study-level findings and limits: There were reportedly several hundred expanded graft clones from which alpha-beta T cells came about two months after transplant. A year had passed since transplant, and T-cell counts and diversity by then came mostly from newly produced T cells.

This CDR3 is 16 amino acids long. In germline, CDR1 is MDHEN, CDR2 SYDVKM. V lost 4 bases to trimming and J lost 7 bases; unmatched junction nucleotides: 6. The chain couples TRBV28 to TRBJ1-6; 11 bases match TRBD1. The TCR sequence derives from a boy younger than two with acute myeloid leukemia, due to receive a stem cell transplant. This sample comprised PBMCs, obtained before TCRalphabeta/CD19-depleted stem cell transplant. The CDR3 DNA reads TGTGCCAGCAGTTCATTGGGGACAGGGGGAAATTCACCCCTCCACTTT. Residues: CASSSLGTGGNSPLHF.